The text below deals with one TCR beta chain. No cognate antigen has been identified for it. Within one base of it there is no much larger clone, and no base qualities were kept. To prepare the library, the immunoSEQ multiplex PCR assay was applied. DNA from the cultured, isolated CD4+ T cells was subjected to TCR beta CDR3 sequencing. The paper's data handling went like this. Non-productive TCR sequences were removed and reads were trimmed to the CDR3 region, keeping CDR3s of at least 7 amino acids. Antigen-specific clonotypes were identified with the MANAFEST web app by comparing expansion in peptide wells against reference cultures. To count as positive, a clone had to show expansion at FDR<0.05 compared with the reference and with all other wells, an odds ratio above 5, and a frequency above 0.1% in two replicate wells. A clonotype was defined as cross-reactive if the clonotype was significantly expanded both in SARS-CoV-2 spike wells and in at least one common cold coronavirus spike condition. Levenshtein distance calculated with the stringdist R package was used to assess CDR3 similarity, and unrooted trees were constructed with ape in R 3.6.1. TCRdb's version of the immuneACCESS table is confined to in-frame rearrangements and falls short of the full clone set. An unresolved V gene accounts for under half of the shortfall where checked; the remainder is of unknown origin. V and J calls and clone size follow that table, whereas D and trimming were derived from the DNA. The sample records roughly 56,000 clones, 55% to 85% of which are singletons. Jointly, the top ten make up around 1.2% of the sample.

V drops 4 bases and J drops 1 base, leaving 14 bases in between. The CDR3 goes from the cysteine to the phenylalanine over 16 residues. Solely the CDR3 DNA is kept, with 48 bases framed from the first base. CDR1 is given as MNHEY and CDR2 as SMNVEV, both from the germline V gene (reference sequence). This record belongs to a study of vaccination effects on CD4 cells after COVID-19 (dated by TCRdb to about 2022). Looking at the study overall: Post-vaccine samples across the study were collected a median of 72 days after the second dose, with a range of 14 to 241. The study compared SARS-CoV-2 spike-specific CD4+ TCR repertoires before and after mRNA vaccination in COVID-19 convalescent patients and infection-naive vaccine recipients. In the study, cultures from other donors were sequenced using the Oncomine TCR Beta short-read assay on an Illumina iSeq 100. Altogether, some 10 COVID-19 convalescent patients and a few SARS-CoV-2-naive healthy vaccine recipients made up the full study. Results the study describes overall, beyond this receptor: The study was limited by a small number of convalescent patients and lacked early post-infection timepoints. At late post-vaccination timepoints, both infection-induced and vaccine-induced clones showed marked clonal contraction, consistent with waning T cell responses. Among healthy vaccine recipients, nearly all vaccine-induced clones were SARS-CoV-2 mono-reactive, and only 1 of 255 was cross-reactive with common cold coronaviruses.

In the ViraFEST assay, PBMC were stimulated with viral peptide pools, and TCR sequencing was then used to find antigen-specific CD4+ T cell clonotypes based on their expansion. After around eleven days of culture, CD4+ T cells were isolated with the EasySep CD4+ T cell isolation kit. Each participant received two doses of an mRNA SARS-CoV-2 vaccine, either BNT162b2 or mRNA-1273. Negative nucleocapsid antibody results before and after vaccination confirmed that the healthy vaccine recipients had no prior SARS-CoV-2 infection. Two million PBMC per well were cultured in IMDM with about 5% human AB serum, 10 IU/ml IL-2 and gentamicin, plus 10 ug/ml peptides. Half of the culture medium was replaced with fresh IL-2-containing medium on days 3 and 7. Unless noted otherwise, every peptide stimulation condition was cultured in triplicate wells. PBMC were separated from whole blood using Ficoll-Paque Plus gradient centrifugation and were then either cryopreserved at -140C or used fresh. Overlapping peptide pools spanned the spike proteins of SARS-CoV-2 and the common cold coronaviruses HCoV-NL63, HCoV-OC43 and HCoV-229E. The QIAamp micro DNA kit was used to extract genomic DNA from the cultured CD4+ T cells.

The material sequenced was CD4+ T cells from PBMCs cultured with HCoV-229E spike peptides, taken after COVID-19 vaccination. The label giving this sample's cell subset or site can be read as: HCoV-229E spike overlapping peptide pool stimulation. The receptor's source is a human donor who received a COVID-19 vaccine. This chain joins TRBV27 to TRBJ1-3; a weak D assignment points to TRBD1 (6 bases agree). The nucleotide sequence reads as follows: TGTGCCAGCAGTTCCATAAGGAGGGGGTCTGGAAACACCATATATTTT. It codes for CASSSIRRGSGNTIYF.